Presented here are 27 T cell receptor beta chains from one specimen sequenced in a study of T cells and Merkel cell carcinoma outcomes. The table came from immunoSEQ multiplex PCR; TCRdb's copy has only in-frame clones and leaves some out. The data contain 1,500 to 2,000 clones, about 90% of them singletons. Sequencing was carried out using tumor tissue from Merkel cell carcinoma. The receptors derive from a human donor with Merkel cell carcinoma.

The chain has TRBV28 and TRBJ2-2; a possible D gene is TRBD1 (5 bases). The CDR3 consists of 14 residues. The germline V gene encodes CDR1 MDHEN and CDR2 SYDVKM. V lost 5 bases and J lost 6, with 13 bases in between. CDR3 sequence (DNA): TGTGCCAGCAGTCTTACAGGCTACTCCGGGGAGCTGTTTTTT. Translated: CASSLTGYSGELFF.

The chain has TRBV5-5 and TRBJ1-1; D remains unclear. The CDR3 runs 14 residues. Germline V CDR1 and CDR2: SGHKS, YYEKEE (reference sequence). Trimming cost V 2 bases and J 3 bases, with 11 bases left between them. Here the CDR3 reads CASSLRYIDTEAFF. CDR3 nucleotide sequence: TGTGCCAGCAGCTTAAGATATATCGACACTGAAGCTTTCTTT.

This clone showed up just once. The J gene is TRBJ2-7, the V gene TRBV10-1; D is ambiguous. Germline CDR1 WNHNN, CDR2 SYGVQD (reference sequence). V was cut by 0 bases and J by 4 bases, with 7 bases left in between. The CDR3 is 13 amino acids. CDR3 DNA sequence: TGCGCCAGCAGTGAGTCTCTAGGGTACGAGCAGTACTTC. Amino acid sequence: CASSESLGYEQYF.

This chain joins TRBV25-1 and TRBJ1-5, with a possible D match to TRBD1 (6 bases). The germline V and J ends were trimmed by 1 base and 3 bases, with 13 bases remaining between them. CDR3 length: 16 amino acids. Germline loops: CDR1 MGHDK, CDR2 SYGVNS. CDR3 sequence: CASSESGRGHNQPQHF. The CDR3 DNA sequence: TGTGCCAGCAGTGAATCTGGCAGGGGACACAATCAGCCCCAGCATTTT.

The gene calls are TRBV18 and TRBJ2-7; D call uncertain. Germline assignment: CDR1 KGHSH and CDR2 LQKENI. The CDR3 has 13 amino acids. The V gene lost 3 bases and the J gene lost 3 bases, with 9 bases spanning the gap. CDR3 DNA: TGTGCCAGCTCACCCGGGTGGGACTACGAGCAGTACTTC. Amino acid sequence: CASSPGWDYEQYF. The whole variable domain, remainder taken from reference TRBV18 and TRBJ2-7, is NAGVMQNPRHLVRRRGQEARLRCSPMKGHSHVYWYRQLPEEGLKFMVYLQKENIIDESGMPKERFSAEFPKEGPSILRIQQVVRGDSAAYFCASSPGWDYEQYFGPGTRLTVT.

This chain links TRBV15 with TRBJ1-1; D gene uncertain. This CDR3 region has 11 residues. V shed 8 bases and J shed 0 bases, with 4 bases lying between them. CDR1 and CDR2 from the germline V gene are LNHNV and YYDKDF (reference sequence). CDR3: CATSLNTEAFF. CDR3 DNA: TGTGCCACCTCGTTGAACACTGAAGCTTTCTTT.

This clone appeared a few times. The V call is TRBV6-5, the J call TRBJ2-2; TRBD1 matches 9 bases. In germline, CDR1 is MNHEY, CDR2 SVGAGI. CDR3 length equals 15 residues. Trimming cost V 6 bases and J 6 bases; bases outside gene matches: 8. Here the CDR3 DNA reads TGTGCCAGCAGCGCGACAGGGGGAAACGCCGGGGAGCTGTTTTTT. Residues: CASSATGGNAGELFF.

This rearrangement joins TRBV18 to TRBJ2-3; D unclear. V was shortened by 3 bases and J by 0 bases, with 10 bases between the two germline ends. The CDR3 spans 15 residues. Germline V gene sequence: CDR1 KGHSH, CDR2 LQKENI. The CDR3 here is CASSPRSFSTDTQYF. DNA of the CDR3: TGTGCCAGCTCACCTCGTTCCTTTAGCACAGATACGCAGTATTTT.

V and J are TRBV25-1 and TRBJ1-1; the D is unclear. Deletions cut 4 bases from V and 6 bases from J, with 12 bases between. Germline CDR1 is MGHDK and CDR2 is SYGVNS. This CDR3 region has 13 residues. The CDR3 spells CASSVGGRAEAFF. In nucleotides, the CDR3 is TGTGCCAGCAGTGTAGGAGGGAGGGCTGAAGCTTTCTTT.

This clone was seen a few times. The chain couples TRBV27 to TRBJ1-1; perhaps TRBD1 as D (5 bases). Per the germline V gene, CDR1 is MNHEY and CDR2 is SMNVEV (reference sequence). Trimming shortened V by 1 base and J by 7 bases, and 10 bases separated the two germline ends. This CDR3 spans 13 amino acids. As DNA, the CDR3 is TGTGCCAGCAGTTTATTGGGGCAGAATGAAGCTTTCTTT. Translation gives CASSLLGQNEAFF.

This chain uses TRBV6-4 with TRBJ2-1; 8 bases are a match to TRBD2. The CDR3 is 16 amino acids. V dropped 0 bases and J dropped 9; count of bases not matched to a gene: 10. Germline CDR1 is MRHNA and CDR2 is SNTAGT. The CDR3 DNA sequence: TGTGCCAGCAGTGACTCGATCGGGGGGGCGGTGGGTGAGCAGTTCTTC. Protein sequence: CASSDSIGGAVGEQFF.

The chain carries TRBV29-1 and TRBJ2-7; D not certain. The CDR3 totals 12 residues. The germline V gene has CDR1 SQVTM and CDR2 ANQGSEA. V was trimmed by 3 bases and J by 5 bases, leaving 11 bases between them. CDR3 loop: CSVDLHGDEQYF. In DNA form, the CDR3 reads TGCAGCGTTGACTTGCATGGGGACGAGCAGTACTTC.

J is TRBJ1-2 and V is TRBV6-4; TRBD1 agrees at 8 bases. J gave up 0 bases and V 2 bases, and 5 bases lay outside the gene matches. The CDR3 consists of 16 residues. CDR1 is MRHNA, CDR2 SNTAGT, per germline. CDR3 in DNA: TGTGCCAGCAGTGACCGACGGACAGGGACTAACTATGGCTACACCTTC. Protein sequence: CASSDRRTGTNYGYTF.

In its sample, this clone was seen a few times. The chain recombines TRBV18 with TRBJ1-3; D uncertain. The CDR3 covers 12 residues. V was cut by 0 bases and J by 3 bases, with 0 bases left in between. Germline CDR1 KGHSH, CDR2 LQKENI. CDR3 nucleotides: TGTGCCAGCTCACCACCTGGAAACACCATATATTTT. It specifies CASSPPGNTIYF.

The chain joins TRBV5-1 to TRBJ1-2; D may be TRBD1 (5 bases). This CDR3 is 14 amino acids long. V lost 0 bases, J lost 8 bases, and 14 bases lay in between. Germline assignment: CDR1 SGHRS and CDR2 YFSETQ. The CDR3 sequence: CASSLVWGRKGYTF. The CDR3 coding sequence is TGCGCCAGCAGCTTGGTGTGGGGGAGGAAGGGCTACACCTTC.

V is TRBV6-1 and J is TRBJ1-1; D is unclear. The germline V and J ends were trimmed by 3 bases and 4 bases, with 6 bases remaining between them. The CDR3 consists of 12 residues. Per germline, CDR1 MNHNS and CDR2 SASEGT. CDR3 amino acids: CASSDFVTEAFF. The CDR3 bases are TGTGCCAGCAGTGATTTCGTCACTGAAGCTTTCTTT.

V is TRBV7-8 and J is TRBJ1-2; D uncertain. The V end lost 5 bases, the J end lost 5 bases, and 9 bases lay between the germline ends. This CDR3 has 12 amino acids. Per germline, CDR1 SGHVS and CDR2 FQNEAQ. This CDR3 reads CASSPRSYGYTF. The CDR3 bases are TGTGCCAGCAGCCCCCGGTCGTATGGCTACACCTTC.

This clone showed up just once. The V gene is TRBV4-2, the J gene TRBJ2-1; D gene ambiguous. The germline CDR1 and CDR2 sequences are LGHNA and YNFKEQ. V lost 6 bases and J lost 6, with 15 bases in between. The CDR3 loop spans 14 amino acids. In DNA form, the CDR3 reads TGTGCCAGCAGTCAATACTGGGCGGCCAATGAGCAGTTCTTC. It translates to CASSQYWAANEQFF.

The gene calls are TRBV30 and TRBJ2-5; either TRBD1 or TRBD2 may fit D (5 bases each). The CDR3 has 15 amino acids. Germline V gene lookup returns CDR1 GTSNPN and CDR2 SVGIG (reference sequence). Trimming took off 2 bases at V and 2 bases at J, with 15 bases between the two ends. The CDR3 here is CAWSLNGARQETQYF. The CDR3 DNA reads TGTGCCTGGAGTCTGAACGGGGCGCGACAAGAGACCCAGTACTTC.

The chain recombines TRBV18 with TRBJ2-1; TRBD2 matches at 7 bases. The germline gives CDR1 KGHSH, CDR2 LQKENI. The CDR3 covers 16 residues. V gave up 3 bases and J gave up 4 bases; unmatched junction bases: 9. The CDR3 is CASSPYSGGSYNEQFF. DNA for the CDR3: TGTGCCAGCTCACCTTACTCGGGGGGATCATACAATGAGCAGTTCTTC.

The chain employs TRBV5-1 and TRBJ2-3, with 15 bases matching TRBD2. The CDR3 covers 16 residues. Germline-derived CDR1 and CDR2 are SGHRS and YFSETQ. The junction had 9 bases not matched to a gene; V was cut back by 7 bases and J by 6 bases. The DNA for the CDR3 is TGCGCCAGCCGCAGGGGACTAGCGGGGGGACCGGATACGCAGTATTTT. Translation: CASRRGLAGGPDTQYF.

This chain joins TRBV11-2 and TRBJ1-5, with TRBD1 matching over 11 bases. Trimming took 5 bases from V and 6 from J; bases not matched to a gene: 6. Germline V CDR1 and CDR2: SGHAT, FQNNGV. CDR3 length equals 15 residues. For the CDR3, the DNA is TGTGCCAGCAGCCCGGGGACAGGGGGTAGTCAGCCCCAGCATTTT. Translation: CASSPGTGGSQPQHF.

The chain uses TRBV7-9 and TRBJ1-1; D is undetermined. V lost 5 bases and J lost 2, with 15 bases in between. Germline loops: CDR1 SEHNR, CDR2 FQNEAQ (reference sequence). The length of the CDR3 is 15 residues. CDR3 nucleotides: TGTGCCAGCAGCCAAAAGGAGGTCAGCAACACTGAAGCTTTCTTT. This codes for CASSQKEVSNTEAFF.

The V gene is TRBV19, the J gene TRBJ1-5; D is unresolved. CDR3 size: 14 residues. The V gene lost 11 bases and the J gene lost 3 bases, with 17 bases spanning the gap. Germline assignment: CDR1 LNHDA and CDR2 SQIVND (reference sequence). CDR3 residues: CAVGVRDTNQPQHF. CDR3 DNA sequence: TGTGCCGTAGGAGTGAGGGATACCAATCAGCCCCAGCATTTT.

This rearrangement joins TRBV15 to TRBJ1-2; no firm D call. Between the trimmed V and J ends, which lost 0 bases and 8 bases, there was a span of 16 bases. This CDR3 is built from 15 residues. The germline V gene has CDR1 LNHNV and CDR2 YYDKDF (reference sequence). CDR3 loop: CATSRDRGLGKGYTF. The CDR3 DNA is TGTGCCACCAGCAGAGATCGAGGCCTCGGCAAGGGCTACACCTTC.

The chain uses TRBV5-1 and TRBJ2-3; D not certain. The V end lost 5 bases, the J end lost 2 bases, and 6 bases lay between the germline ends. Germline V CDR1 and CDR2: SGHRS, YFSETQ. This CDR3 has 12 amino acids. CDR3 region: CASRGVTDTQYF. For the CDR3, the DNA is TGCGCCAGCAGAGGAGTCACAGATACGCAGTATTTT.

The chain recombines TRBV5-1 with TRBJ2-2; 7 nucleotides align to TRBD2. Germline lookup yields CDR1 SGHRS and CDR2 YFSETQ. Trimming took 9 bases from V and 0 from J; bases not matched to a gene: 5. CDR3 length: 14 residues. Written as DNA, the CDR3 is TGCGCCACGCAGACTAGCCCGAACACCGGGGAGCTGTTTTTT. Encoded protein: CATQTSPNTGELFF.